One and the same sample provided the 3 T cell receptor beta chains below, sequenced in a study of T cell responses to AZD1222 COVID-19 vaccine. Sequencing used immunoSEQ multiplex PCR; TCRdb keeps in-frame clones, though not all of them. This table holds 95,000 to 150,000 clones, about 90% found once. The source material was peripheral blood, sampled 28 days after the second AZD1222 dose. Receptor source: an adult who received the AZD1222 COVID-19 vaccine.

The chain uses TRBV4-2 and TRBJ1-2; D uncertain. Between the trimmed V and J ends, which lost 1 base and 4 bases, there was a span of 13 bases. The CDR3 is 15 amino acids. Germline V gives CDR1 LGHNA, CDR2 YNFKEQ. CDR3 in DNA: TGTGCCAGCAGCCAAGGAGGTGGGCAGGCCTATGGCTACACCTTC. It is translated as CASSQGGGQAYGYTF.

The CDR3 loop is CSVEATGGYIQYF. In DNA, the CDR3 is TGCAGCGTTGAAGCAACAGGGGGGTACATTCAGTACTTC. This rearrangement joins TRBV29-1 to TRBJ2-4; 8 bases match TRBD1. This CDR3 has 13 residues. Germline values: CDR1 SQVTM, CDR2 ANQGSEA. Germline trimming cut 1 base from V and 8 bases from J; bases unmatched to any gene: 4.

V usage is TRBV14 and J usage is TRBJ1-2; tentatively, D is TRBD1 (5 bases). Germline lookup yields CDR1 SGHDN and CDR2 FVKESK. Trimming stripped 6 bases from V and 8 bases from J, with 16 bases between. The CDR3 is 13 amino acids. CDR3 coding DNA: TGTGCCAGCAGTCCTACAGGTTATCGGGGCTACACCTTC. This gives the protein CASSPTGYRGYTF.